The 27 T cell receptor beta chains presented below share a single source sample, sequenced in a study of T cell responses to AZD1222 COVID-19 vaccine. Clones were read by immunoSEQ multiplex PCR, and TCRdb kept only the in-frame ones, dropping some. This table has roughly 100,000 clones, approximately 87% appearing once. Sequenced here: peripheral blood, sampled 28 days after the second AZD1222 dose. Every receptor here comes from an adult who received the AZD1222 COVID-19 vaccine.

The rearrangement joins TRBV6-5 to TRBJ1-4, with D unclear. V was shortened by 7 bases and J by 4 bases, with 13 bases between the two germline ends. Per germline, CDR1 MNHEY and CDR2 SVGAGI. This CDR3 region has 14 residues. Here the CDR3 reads CASTRRGLNEKLFF. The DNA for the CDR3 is TGTGCCAGCACCCGGCGGGGTCTTAATGAAAAACTGTTTTTT.

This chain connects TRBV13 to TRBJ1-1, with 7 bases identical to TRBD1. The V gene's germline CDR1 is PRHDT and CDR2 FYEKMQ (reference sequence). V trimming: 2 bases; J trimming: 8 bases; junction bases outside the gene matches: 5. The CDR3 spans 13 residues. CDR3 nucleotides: TGTGCCAGCAGCTTAAGGGGGCCAGGGGAAGCTTTCTTT. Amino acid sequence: CASSLRGPGEAFF.

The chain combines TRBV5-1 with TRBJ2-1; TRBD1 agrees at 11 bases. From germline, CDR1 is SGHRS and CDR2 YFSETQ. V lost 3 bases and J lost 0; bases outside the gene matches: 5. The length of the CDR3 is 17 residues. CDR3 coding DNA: TGCGCCAGCAGCTCGTCCGGGACAGGGGGCTCCTACAATGAGCAGTTCTTC. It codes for CASSSSGTGGSYNEQFF.

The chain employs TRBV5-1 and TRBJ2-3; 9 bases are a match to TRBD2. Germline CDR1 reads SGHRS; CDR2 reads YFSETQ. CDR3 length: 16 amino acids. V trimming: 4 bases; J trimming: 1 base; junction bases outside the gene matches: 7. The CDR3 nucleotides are TGCGCCAGCAGCCCAGGTAGCGGGAGCGGCACAGATACGCAGTATTTT. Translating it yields CASSPGSGSGTDTQYF.

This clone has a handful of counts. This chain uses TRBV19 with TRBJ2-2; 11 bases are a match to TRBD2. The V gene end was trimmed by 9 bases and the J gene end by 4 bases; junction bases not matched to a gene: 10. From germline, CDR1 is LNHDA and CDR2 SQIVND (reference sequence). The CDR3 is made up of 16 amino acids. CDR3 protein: CASRIAGGLGTGELFF. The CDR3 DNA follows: TGTGCCAGCAGGATAGCGGGGGGGCTCGGCACCGGGGAGCTGTTTTTT.

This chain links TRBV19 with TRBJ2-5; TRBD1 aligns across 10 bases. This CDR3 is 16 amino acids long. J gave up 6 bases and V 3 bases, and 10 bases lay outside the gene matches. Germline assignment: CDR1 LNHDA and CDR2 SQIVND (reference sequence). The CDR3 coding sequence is TGTGCCAGTAGTATTACGAGGACAGGGGGATCGAAGACCCAGTACTTC. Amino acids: CASSITRTGGSKTQYF. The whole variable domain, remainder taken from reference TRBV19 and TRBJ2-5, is DGGITQSPKYLFRKEGQNVTLSCEQNLNHDAMYWYRQDPGQGLRLIYYSQIVNDFQKGDIAEGYSVSREKKESFPLTVTSAQKNPTAFYLCASSITRTGGSKTQYFGPGTRLLVL.

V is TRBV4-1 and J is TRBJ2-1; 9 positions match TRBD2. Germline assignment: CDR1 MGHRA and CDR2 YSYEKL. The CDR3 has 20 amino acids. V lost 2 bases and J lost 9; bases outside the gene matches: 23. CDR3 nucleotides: TGCGCCAGCAGCCAATTTTGGGACCCCAACGTTGGCGGGAGGGCTCGTGAGCAGTTCTTC. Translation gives CASSQFWDPNVGGRAREQFF.

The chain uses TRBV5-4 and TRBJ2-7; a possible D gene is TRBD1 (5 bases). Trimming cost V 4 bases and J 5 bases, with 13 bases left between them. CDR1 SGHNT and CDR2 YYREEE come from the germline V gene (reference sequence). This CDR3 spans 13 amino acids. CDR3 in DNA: TGTGCCAGCAGCCTTTATCAGGGAAACGAGCAGTACTTC. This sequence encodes CASSLYQGNEQYF.

CDR3 DNA sequence: TGTGCCAGCAGCTTGGCTGGCAGGGGGTCCTACAATGAGCAGTTCTTC. Its protein product is CASSLAGRGSYNEQFF. The chain links TRBV5-5 to TRBJ2-1, with 7 positions matching TRBD1. The CDR3 is 16 residues long. Germline V CDR1 and CDR2: SGHKS, YYEKEE (reference sequence). The junction had 4 bases not matched to a gene; V was cut back by 0 bases and J by 1 base.

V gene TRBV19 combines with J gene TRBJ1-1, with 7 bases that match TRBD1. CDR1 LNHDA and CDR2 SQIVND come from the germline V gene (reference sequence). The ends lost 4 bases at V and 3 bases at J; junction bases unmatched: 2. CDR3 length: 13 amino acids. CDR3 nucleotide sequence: TGTGCCAGTAGTAACCAGGGGGACACTGAAGCTTTCTTT. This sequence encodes CASSNQGDTEAFF.

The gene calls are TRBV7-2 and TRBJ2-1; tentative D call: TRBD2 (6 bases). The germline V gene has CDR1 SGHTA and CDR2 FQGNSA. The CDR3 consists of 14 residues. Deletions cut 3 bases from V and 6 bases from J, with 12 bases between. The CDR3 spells CASSFSSGGNEQFF. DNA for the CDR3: TGTGCCAGCAGCTTTAGTAGCGGAGGCAATGAGCAGTTCTTC.

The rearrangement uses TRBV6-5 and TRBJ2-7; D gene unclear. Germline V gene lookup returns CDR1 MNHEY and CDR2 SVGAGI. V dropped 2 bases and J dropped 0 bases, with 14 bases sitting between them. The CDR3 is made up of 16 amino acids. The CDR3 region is CASSYSLGVDSYEQYF. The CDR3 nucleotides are TGTGCCAGCAGTTACAGTCTTGGCGTTGACTCCTACGAGCAGTACTTC.

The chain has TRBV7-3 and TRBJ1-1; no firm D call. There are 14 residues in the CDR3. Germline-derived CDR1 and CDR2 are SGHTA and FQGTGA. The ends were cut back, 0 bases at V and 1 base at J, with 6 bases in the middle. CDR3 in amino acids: CASSLTVGNTEAFF. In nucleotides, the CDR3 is TGTGCCAGCAGCTTAACGGTGGGGAACACTGAAGCTTTCTTT.

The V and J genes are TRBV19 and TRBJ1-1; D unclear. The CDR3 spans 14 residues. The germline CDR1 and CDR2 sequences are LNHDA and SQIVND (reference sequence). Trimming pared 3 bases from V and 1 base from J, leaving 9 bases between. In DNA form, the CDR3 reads TGTGCCAGTAGTATTACGGGGAAGAACACTGAAGCTTTCTTT. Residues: CASSITGKNTEAFF. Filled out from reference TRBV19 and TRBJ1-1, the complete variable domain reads DGGITQSPKYLFRKEGQNVTLSCEQNLNHDAMYWYRQDPGQGLRLIYYSQIVNDFQKGDIAEGYSVSREKKESFPLTVTSAQKNPTAFYLCASSITGKNTEAFFGQGTRLTVV.

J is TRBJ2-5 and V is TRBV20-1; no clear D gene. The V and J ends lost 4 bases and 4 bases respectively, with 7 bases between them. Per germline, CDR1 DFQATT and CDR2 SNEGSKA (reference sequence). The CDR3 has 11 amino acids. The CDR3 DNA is TGCAGTGCTATCTCGGGAGAGACCCAGTACTTC. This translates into CSAISGETQYF.

The CDR3 DNA follows: TGTGCCAGCAGTTTCGCCGGGACAGCCTATGGCTACACCTTC. This sequence encodes CASSFAGTAYGYTF. The gene calls are TRBV27 and TRBJ1-2; 7 bases line up with TRBD1. Trimming took 3 bases from V and 4 from J; bases not matched to a gene: 5. From germline, CDR1 is MNHEY and CDR2 SMNVEV (reference sequence). The CDR3 extends over 14 amino acids.

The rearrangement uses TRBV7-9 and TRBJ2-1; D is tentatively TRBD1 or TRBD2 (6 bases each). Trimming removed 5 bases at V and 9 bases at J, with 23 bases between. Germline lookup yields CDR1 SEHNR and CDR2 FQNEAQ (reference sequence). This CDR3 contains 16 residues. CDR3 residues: CASSNPIWPGASEQFF. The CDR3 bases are TGTGCCAGCAGCAATCCAATTTGGCCGGGGGCTAGTGAGCAGTTCTTC.

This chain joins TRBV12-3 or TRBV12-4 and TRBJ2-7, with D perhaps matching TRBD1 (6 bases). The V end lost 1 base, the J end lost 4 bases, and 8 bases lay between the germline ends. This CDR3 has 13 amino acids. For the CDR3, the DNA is TGTGCCAGCAGTTTAGGGACAGTTTACGAGCAGTACTTC. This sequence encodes CASSLGTVYEQYF.

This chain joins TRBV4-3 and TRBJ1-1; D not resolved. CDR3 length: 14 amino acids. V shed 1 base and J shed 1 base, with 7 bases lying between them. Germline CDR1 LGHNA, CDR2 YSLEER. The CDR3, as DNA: TGCGCCAGCAGCCAAGGGTGGGAGAACACTGAAGCTTTCTTT. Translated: CASSQGWENTEAFF.

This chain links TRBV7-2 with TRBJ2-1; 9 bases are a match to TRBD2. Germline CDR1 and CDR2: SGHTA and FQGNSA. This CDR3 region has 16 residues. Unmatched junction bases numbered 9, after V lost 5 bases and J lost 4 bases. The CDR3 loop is CASSQSGGNTYNEQFF. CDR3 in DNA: TGTGCCAGCAGCCAGAGCGGGGGGAACACATACAATGAGCAGTTCTTC.

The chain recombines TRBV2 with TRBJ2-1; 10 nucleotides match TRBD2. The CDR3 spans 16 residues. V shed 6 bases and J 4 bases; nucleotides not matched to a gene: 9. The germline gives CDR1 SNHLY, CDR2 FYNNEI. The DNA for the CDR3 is TGTGCCAGCAGCGCGCCGGGACTAGCGTTATACAATGAGCAGTTCTTC. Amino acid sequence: CASSAPGLALYNEQFF.

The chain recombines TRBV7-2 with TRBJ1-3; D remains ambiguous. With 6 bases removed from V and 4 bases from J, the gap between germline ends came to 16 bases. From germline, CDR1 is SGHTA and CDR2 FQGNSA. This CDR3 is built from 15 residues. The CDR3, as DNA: TGTGCCAGCAGTCCCCTCCCACAGTTGGGAAACACCATATATTTT. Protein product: CASSPLPQLGNTIYF. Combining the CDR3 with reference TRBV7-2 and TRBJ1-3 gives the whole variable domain GAGVSQSPSNKVTEKGKDVELRCDPISGHTALYWYRQSLGQGLEFLIYFQGNSAPDKSGLPSDRFSAERTGGSVSTLTIQRTQQEDSAVYLCASSPLPQLGNTIYFGEGSWLTVV.

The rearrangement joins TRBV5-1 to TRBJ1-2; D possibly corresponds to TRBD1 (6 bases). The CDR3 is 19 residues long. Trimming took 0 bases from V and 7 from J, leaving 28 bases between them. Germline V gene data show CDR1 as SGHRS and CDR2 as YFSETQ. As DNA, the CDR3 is TGCGCCAGCAGCTTGGAGGGGGGCTTGGCGGGGACTCAGAAGCGTGGCTACACCTTC. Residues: CASSLEGGLAGTQKRGYTF.

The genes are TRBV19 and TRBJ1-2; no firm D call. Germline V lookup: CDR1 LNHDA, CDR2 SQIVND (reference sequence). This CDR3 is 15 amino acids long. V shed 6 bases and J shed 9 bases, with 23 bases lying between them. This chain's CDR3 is CASSQDPAGRPRYTF. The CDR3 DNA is TGTGCCAGTAGCCAGGACCCGGCCGGCCGACCCCGCTACACCTTC.

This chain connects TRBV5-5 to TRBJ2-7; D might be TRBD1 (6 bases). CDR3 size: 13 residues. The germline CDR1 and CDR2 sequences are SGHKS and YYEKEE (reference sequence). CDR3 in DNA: TGTGCTTCCACCCGGGACATCTCCTACGAGCAGTACTTC. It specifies CASTRDISYEQYF.

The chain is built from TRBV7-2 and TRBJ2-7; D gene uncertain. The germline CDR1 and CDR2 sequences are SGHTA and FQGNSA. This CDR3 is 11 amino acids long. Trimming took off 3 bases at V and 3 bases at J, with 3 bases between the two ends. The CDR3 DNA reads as TGTGCCAGCAGCTTGAACTACGAGCAGTACTTC. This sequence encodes CASSLNYEQYF.

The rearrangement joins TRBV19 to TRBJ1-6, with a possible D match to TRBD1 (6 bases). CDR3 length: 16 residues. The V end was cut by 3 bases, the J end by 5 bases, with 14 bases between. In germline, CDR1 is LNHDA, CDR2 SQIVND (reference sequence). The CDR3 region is CASSIRWDNHNSPLHF. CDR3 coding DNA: TGTGCCAGTAGTATTAGGTGGGACAACCATAATTCACCCCTCCACTTT.